This TCR beta chain was sequenced in a study of T cells in women clearing cervical HPV infection. Clones were read by immunoSEQ multiplex PCR, and TCRdb kept only the in-frame ones, dropping some. The sample data list around 22,000 clones. In the case of this clone: The read ends 3 residues before the CDR3 terminus; that terminus is restored from the germline J gene.

All participants had a single incident cervical HPV16 infection, and prevalent HPV16 infections were excluded. CDR1 and CDR2 (germline): GTSNPN, SVGIG (reference sequence). The trim removed 3 bases at V and 3 bases at J, leaving 1 base unmatched. The length of the CDR3 is 13 residues. The sequenced sample was blood buffy coat. This receptor was identified in a woman between 18 and 70 years old with a cervical HPV16 infection that either progressed to CIN3+ or cleared (not recorded which). V is TRBV30 and J is TRBJ1-5; TRBD1 aligns across 8 bases. Incomplete CDR3 DNA: TGTGCCTGGAGGGGACAGGTCAATCAGCCC. This encodes CAWRGQVNQP. The CDR3 in its entirety is CAWRGQVNQPQHF.